This T cell receptor beta chain was identified during a study of blood T cell repertoires in COVID-19 (dated by TCRdb to 2018 to 2020). A note on the overall study: Samples covering the acute and convalescent phases of COVID-19 were provided by collaborators in the United States, Italy and Spain. HLA class I and class II types, where available, came from metadata supplied by the sample provider rather than from assay-based typing. Samples came from the ongoing ImmuneRACE study (first 160 participants) plus 1,254 subjects from 6 global collaborators. The prospective study material was composed of cDNA or gDNA derived from T cells, B-cell-depleted T cells, or PBMCs. The repertoires were released in a freely available public database meant as a resource for research on the immune response to SARS-CoV-2. Sample metadata almost always included a de-identified subject ID, COVID-19 status, age in years and sex. Subjects who had been exposed to COVID-19, were actively infected with it, or had recovered from it provided the deeply sampled blood TCRbeta repertoires that made up the dataset.

Based on the germline V gene (reference sequence), the CDR1 and CDR2 sequences are GTSNPN and SVGIG. Trimmed from V: 3 bases; trimmed from J: 8 bases; junction bases lacking a gene match: 8. The CDR3 covers 14 residues, taking in both the cysteine and the phenylalanine. CDR3 DNA is the only sequence kept; it has 42 bases, read in frame from the first base. TCRbeta CDR3 regions were amplified from genomic DNA by means of the immunoSEQ Assay, a bias-controlled multiplex PCR. As for the authors' bioinformatics: The number of nucleated cells in each sample was estimated by amplification of reference gene primers within the assay. To quantify the absolute abundance of each unique TCRbeta CDR3 rearrangement, sequence reads were collapsed and filtered. For each sample, productive Simpson clonality was calculated as the square root of Simpson's diversity index across productive rearrangements. Drawn from immuneACCESS, this table holds only the in-frame rearrangements with V and J called that TCRdb kept. Clones are partly lost; checked studies trace under half to an unresolved V gene and leave the rest unexplained. The DNA gave D and trimming, while V, J and clone size come from that table. The sample table shows around 310,000 clones, and about 90% are seen once. In total, the top ten clones hold around 0.98% of the sample.

The full study reports these points: The quantity of clinical and demographic metadata differed by source and by participant and was supplied without curation.

As for this clone: Its specific antigen is unknown. Base qualities are not at hand, and no much larger clone is one base apart.

At one collaborating source in Seattle, patients were enrolled during active infection and were followed longitudinally through the course of disease. The collaborating institutions used their own protocols to collect whole blood in K2EDTA tubes. For TCRbeta analysis, collaborators shipped samples in one of three forms: frozen whole blood, isolated PBMCs, or DNA extracted from either of those sample types. This TCR came from a middle-aged woman with COVID-19, enrolled during active disease. The sequencing input was peripheral blood. The rearranged chain carries TRBV30 and TRBJ2-1, with TRBD1 matching 9 junction bases. The DNA reads as follows: TGTGCCTGGAGCGAGGGACAGGGCACCGATGAGCAGTTCTTC. This yields the protein CAWSEGQGTDEQFF.